This is a list of T cell receptor beta chains from one sample in a study of CD8 T cells in Susac syndrome. MiXCR, run by TCRdb on the immunoSEQ multiplex PCR reads, gives a single entry per CDR3 protein. The repertoire holds some 110,000 distinct CDR3 sequences, with under 96% as singletons. The specimen was CD4+ T cells from PBMCs. The receptors here all came from a human donor with Susac syndrome. Both conserved end residues are part of each CDR3. A D gene is named only where the DNA matches it firmly. Clone sizes are given selectively: once, few, many, or a class where the clone is expanded.

j_call | d_call | v_call | clone_size | cdr3_nt | cdr3_aa
TRBJ2-2 | TRBD2 | TRBV3-1 | once | TGTGCCAGCAGCCAAGCTGCGGGAGGTCCGGTCGGGGAGCTGTTTTTT | CASSQAAGGPVGELFF
TRBJ2-2 | . | TRBV20-1 | . | TGCAGTGCAGTTAAGGGCGGGAACACCGGGGAGCTGTTTTTT | CSAVKGGNTGELFF
TRBJ2-5 | . | TRBV2 | . | TGTGCCAGCAGTGAATGGCGGCAAGAGACCCAGTACTTC | CASSEWRQETQYF
TRBJ2-7 | TRBD2 | TRBV6-1 | few | TGTGCCAGCAGACGGACCGGGACTAGCGGTGAGCAGTACTTC | CASRRTGTSGEQYF
TRBJ2-7 | TRBD2 | TRBV5-6 | once | TGTGCCAGCAGCTTGGGTAGCGGGAGCTCCTACGAGCAGTACTTC | CASSLGSGSSYEQYF
TRBJ2-5 | TRBD2 | TRBV11-2 | . | TGTGCCAGCAGCTTCGGACTAGGTAGACAGACCCAGTACTTC | CASSFGLGRQTQYF
TRBJ2-5 | TRBD1 | TRBV12-3/TRBV12-4 | once | TGTGCCAGCAGTCCTGACAGGGGACGTAAAGAGACCCAGTACTTC | CASSPDRGRKETQYF
TRBJ1-1 | TRBD1 | TRBV23-1 | . | TGCGCCAGCAGTCCGCAGGGGGTGAACACTGAAGCTTTCTTT | CASSPQGVNTEAFF
TRBJ2-1 | TRBD2 | TRBV3-1 | . | TGTGCCAGCAGACGGACTAGCGGGAGTGGGAATGAGCAGTTCTTC | CASRRTSGSGNEQFF
TRBJ1-2 | . | TRBV24-1 | . | TGTGCCACCAGTGATCCGGGGGACCTGAATGGCTACACCTTC | CATSDPGDLNGYTF
TRBJ2-7 | . | TRBV20-1 | . | TGCAGTGCCGGGACTCCGACCTACGAGCAGTACTTC | CSAGTPTYEQYF
TRBJ2-2 | . | TRBV30 | . | TGTGCCTGGAGCGCGCTTAGGGAGCTGTTTTTT | CAWSALRELFF
TRBJ2-5 | TRBD1 | TRBV29-1 | . | TGCAGCGTTCTGGGGGACAGAGGAATGGAGACCCAGTACTTC | CSVLGDRGMETQYF
TRBJ2-7 | TRBD2 | TRBV27 | once | TGTGCCAGCAGTTGGCGGGAGACCTCCCACGAGCAGTACTTC | CASSWRETSHEQYF
TRBJ1-2 | TRBD1 | TRBV27 | . | TGTGCCAGCGGATCGACAGGGGGTATTCACTATGGCTACACCTTC | CASGSTGGIHYGYTF
TRBJ2-5 | . | TRBV7-2 | once | TGTGCCAGCAGCTTAAATGGGGAGACCCAGTACTTC | CASSLNGETQYF
TRBJ1-5 | . | TRBV3-1 | . | TGTGCCAGCAGCCAAAACCGCAATCAGCCCCAGCATTTT | CASSQNRNQPQHF
TRBJ2-4 | . | TRBV11-3 | . | TGTGCCAGCAGCTTTAGCAGGAGCTCAATTCAGTACTTC | CASSFSRSSIQYF
TRBJ2-5 | . | TRBV20-1 | . | TGCAGTGCTAGAGATCCCACAGGGACCCAAGAGACCCAGTACTTC | CSARDPTGTQETQYF
TRBJ2-1 | . | TRBV4-1 | . | TGCGCCAGCAGCCAAGATACCCCGGAGCAGTTCTTC | CASSQDTPEQFF
TRBJ2-3 | . | TRBV20-1 | . | TGCAGTGCTAATCGCCCACAGGGAGTCGGAGATACGCAGTATTTT | CSANRPQGVGDTQYF
TRBJ2-3 | TRBD2 | TRBV20-1 | . | TGCAGTGCTGGGAAGAGCGGGAGTGCAGATACGCAGTATTTT | CSAGKSGSADTQYF
TRBJ2-5 | . | TRBV6-4 | . | TGTGCCAGCAGTAGTGAGAGGGGAAAGACCCAGTACTTC | CASSSERGKTQYF
TRBJ2-2 | TRBD2 | TRBV30 | . | TGTGCCTGGAGTGTACTATCTAGACTAGCGGGAGGGGCGACCGGGGAGCTGTTTTTT | CAWSVLSRLAGGATGELFF
TRBJ1-1 | . | TRBV5-1 | . | TGCGCCAGCAGAGGAGAATTGAACACTGAAGCTTTCTTT | CASRGELNTEAFF
TRBJ2-1 | . | TRBV4-1 | . | TGCGCCAGCAGCCAAGGGCGGCGGGCCTCCTACAATGAGCAGTTCTTC | CASSQGRRASYNEQFF
TRBJ2-5 | . | TRBV28 | . | TGTGCCAGCAGTCGCCGGATGGTAAAAGAGACCCAGTACTTC | CASSRRMVKETQYF
TRBJ1-3 | TRBD1 | TRBV30 | . | TGTGCTTACAGGGGGCCGGGAAACACCATATATTTT | CAYRGPGNTIYF
TRBJ1-2 | . | TRBV6-1 | . | TGTGCCAGCAGTGAAAGTCGCGGGATGGGTAGTGGCTACACCTTC | CASSESRGMGSGYTF
TRBJ2-3 | TRBD2 | TRBV4-2 | . | TGTGCCAGCAGCCCAACGGGAGGGCTCAGCACAGATACGCAGTATTTT | CASSPTGGLSTDTQYF
TRBJ2-1 | . | TRBV20-1 | . | TGCAGTGCTAACGGCCCCTTAGGCCCCGAGCAGTTCTTC | CSANGPLGPEQFF
TRBJ2-5 | . | TRBV6-2/TRBV6-3 | . | TGTGCCAGCCGCCGGGATGGTGAGACCCAGTACTTC | CASRRDGETQYF
TRBJ2-7 | TRBD1 | TRBV6-5 | . | TGTGCCAGCAGTTACAGGGGGACAGCCGCCTACGAGCAGTACTTC | CASSYRGTAAYEQYF
TRBJ2-5 | . | TRBV7-9 | once | TGTGCCAGCAGCTTAGTGCCGGGTCCGGAGACCCAGTACTTC | CASSLVPGPETQYF
TRBJ2-3 | . | TRBV7-2 | few | TGTGCCAGCAGCACTGGGACCTCAGATACGCAGTATTTT | CASSTGTSDTQYF
TRBJ2-1 | TRBD2 | TRBV12-3/TRBV12-4 | . | TGTGCCAGCAGTTTCAGCGGGACCGGGGGCAATGAGCAGTTCTTC | CASSFSGTGGNEQFF
TRBJ2-3 | . | TRBV24-1 | once | TGTGCCACCAGTGACCACCGACTCCTCACAGATACGCAGTATTTT | CATSDHRLLTDTQYF
TRBJ2-1 | . | TRBV29-1 | . | TGCAGCGTTGGGGGGACCTACGCCGTGGAGCAGTTCTTC | CSVGGTYAVEQFF
TRBJ1-5 | . | TRBV9 | . | TGTGCCAGCAGCGTAGGCAGGGTGGGTCAGCCCCAGCATTTT | CASSVGRVGQPQHF
TRBJ2-1 | TRBD2 | TRBV24-1 | once | TGTGCCACCAGTGACCCTAGCGGTAATGAGCAGTTCTTC | CATSDPSGNEQFF
TRBJ1-3 | . | TRBV30 | . | TGTGCCTCCTATCAAAGGGTCTCTGGAAACACCATATATTTT | CASYQRVSGNTIYF
TRBJ1-5 | TRBD1 | TRBV20-1 | . | TGCAGTGCTAGGAGGGACAGGGCGGGAGGGCAGCCCCAGCATTTT | CSARRDRAGGQPQHF
TRBJ1-1 | TRBD1 | TRBV30 | . | TGTGCCTGGACCGAGACAGGGTCGCCCACTGAAGCTTTCTTT | CAWTETGSPTEAFF
TRBJ1-5 | . | TRBV6-2/TRBV6-3 | . | TGTGCCAGCAGTGCCGACCCCCTTACAGGGCACTGGCAGCCCCAGCATTTT | CASSADPLTGHWQPQHF
TRBJ2-4 | . | TRBV20-1 | once | TGCAGTGCTGTACTTTCATCCAAAAACATTCAGTACTTC | CSAVLSSKNIQYF
TRBJ2-1 | . | TRBV5-4 | . | TGTGCCAGCAGCTCCGACGTGAGCTCCTACAATGAGCAGTTCTTC | CASSSDVSSYNEQFF